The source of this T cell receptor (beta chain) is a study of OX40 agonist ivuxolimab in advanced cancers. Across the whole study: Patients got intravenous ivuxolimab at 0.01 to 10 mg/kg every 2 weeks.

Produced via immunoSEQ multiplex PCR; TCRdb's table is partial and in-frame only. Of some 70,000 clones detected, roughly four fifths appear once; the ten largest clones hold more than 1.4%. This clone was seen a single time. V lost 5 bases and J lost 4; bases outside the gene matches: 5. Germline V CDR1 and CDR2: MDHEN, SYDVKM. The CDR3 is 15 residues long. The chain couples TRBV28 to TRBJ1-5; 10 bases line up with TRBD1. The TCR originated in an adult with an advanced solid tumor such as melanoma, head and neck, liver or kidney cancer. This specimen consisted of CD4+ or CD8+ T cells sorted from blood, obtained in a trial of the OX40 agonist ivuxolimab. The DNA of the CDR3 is TGTGCCAGCAGTCCACGGACAGGGGGAAATCAGCCCCAGCATTTT. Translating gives CASSPRTGGNQPQHF.